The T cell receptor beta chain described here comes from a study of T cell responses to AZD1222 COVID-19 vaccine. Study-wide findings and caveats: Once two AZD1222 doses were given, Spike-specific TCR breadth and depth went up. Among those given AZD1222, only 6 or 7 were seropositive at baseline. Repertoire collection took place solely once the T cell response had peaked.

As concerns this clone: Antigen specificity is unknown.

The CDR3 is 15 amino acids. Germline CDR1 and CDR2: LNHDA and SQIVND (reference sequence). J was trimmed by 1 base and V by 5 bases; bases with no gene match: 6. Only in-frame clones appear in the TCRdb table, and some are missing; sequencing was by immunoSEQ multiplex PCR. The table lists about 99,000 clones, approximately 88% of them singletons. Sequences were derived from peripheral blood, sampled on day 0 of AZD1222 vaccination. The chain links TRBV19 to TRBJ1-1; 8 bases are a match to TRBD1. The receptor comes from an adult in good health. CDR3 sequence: CASSPTDRGNTEAFF. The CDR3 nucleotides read TGTGCCAGTAGTCCTACCGACAGGGGGAACACTGAAGCTTTCTTT.